This T cell receptor (beta chain) was recovered during a study of cytomegalovirus exposure and HLA in healthy donors. Notes on this clone: Its specificity is unknown.

The V end was cut by 1 base, the J end by 1 base, with 5 bases between. Germline assignment: CDR1 SGDLS and CDR2 YYNGEE. The CDR3 is 13 residues long. PCR involved 60 Vbeta and 13 Jbeta primers. The protocol was immunoSEQ multiplex PCR, while the TCRdb copy is restricted to in-frame clones and leaves out a portion. The repertoire consists of 70,000 to 100,000 clones, with approximately 80% occurring once and the leading ten covering 2%. Whole-study results and caveats: Sequencing had likely introduced a cluster of highly shared sequence variants as an artifact.

Sequencing was done on a sample of PBMCs. The clonotype was recovered from a young man in good health and CMV-seronegative. The chain recombines TRBV9 with TRBJ1-1; D unclear. The CDR3 here is CASSVQENTEAFF. The CDR3 DNA follows: TGTGCCAGCAGCGTACAGGAGAACACTGAAGCTTTCTTT.